This T cell receptor beta chain was captured in a study of CXCR3-negative and CXCR3-positive naive CD8 T cells (dated by TCRdb to between 2018 and 2021). In the study overall: In total, 110 million to 150 million TRB reads were obtained, corresponding to roughly 1.5 +/- 0.3 million reads per library. Diversity and physicochemical repertoire analyses were performed on around twelve donors pooled from two independent experiments. For the TRBV-TRBJ cluster analysis, the naive subsets came from 5 donors, while the memory cells came from 3 donors. Study-wide findings and limitations: Comparably high repertoire diversity was found in both naive subsets, whereas much lower repertoire diversity was found in memory CD8+ T cells. Within the same donor, TRBV-TRBJ usage looked similar between naive CXCR3-negative and CXCR3-positive cells, but memory cells had distinct patterns. TRB CDR3s from CXCR3-positive naive cells showed higher hydrophobicity (lower Kidera factor 4), lower energy, and higher strength and volume indices than CXCR3-negative naive cells. Because CXCR3 expression was partially decreased after cryopreservation, freshly isolated PBMCs were used for most assays. Surface CD5, linked to self-reactivity in mice, was comparable between naive subsets; TCR interaction strength was therefore also inferred from TRB CDR3 physicochemical properties.

For every CD8+ T cell subset, over 250,000 cells were flow-sorted straight into RLT lysis buffer, and each subset was sorted in triplicate. To keep memory contaminants out, a stringent definition of naive CD8+ T cells was applied: CD45RO-CCR7+CD27+CD95-. Peripheral blood mononuclear cells were isolated from buffy coats using standard density gradient centrifugation. A FACSAria III was used to flow-sort naive CXCR3-negative and CXCR3-positive CD8+ T cells. Total RNA was extracted from sorted cells with an RNeasy Mini Kit. The CDR3 runs 12 amino acids, cysteine and phenylalanine included. The protein alone is recorded here. The germline V gene gives CDR1 as SQVTM and CDR2 as ANQGSEA. Its count unrecorded, this clonotype is medium-sized (0.01 to 0.1%) by frequency. Its antigen is currently not known. Sequencer: NextSeq 550. The Human TCR Profiling Kit (MiLaboratory) was used to prepare UMI-labeled 5' RACE TRB cDNA libraries. The full amount of extracted RNA was used for cDNA synthesis, and the full amount of resulting cDNA was used for PCR amplification. Libraries were prepared in parallel with an identical number of PCR cycles. Regarding the original processing steps: About 53,000 +/- 9,400 unique UMI-labeled TRB cDNA molecules per library were extracted with MIGEC and MiXCR, with at least two reads per UMI required. On average, around 40,000 +/- 10,000 functional in-frame TRB CDR3 nucleotide clonotypes lacking stop codons were found per library. After downsampling to 5000 UMI-labeled TRB molecules per sample, diversity metrics such as normalized Shannon-Wiener and Chao1 were calculated in VDJtools. For the central five CDR3 residues, VDJtools calculated physicochemical properties weighted by clonotype size, namely interaction energy, strength, volume and Kidera factor 4. Once TCRdb had reprocessed the reads, it stored one entry per CDR3 protein sequence and supplied no DNA. The V and J calls here are based on TCRdb, not the publication. This sample's table lists roughly 7,300 distinct CDR3 sequences. The ten most abundant clones make up under 1.5% of the sample.

This sequence was found in a human donor in good health. Some clones in this sample may be carry-over from other donors' samples. This chain joins TRBV29-1 to TRBJ1-2. Sequenced sample: naive CXCR3+ CD8+ T cells from blood. This specimen's cell subset or site label, interpreted: CD45RO-CCR7+CD27+CD95- naive CD8+ T cells expressing CXCR3 (TNR3+). CDR3 sequence: CSVEAGLFDYTF.